These 26 T cell receptor beta chains were sequenced from one sample in a study of blood T cell repertoires in COVID-19. Assay used: immunoSEQ multiplex PCR; TCRdb lists only in-frame clones, some missing. The sample contains about 260,000 clones, around 92% of which appear only once. The source material was peripheral blood. All receptors come from a person between 18 and 30 years old with COVID-19, enrolled during active disease.

This rearrangement joins TRBV25-1 to TRBJ1-3; D gene uncertain. This CDR3 spans 12 amino acids. V lost 9 bases to trimming and J lost 8 bases, with 14 bases between them. Germline V CDR1 and CDR2: MGHDK, SYGVNS. CDR3 in DNA: TGTGCCAGTCAAATCGGAGGAGACACCATATATTTT. Translated: CASQIGGDTIYF.

V usage is TRBV6-5 and J usage is TRBJ2-7, with TRBD1 as a possible D gene (5 bases). Germline-derived CDR1 and CDR2 are MNHEY and SVGAGI. V gave up 5 bases and J gave up 6 bases, with 11 bases separating them. The CDR3 is made up of 12 amino acids. As DNA, the CDR3 is TGTGCCAGCAGTACAGGTTTCGGCGAGCAGTACTTC. Its translation is CASSTGFGEQYF.

This clone turned up a few times. Here the CDR3 reads CASSLMPPSSPLHF. As DNA, the CDR3 is TGCGCCAGCAGCCTGATGCCCCCGAGCTCACCCCTCCACTTT. This chain links TRBV4-3 with TRBJ1-6; D is uncertain. Trimming pared 4 bases from V and 10 bases from J, leaving 14 bases between. Germline CDR1 reads LGHNA; CDR2 reads YSLEER. The CDR3 runs 14 residues.

The chain combines TRBV4-1 with TRBJ2-3, with TRBD1 identical over 8 bases. The CDR3 covers 16 residues. Germline CDR1 is MGHRA and CDR2 is YSYEKL. Unmatched junction bases numbered 7, after V lost 3 bases and J lost 2 bases. The CDR3 reads CASSQGGTGLTDTQYF. DNA for the CDR3: TGCGCCAGCAGCCAGGGCGGGACAGGCCTCACAGATACGCAGTATTTT.

The chain employs TRBV7-9 and TRBJ1-1, with 8 bases aligning to TRBD1. V was pared by 0 bases and J by 6 bases, with 9 bases of the junction left unmatched. This CDR3 region has 16 residues. Germline-derived CDR1 and CDR2 are SEHNR and FQNEAQ (reference sequence). The CDR3 here is CASSLAGRGQAPEAFF. In DNA, the CDR3 is TGTGCCAGCAGCTTAGCGGGCAGGGGGCAAGCCCCTGAAGCTTTCTTT.

This chain connects TRBV4-3 to TRBJ1-4; the D is unclear. The length of the CDR3 is 16 residues. CDR1 and CDR2 (germline): LGHNA, YSLEER. V dropped 3 bases and J dropped 4 bases, with 15 bases sitting between them. Here the CDR3 DNA reads TGCGCCAGCAGCCAGCAGACATGGCAGAATAATGAAAAACTGTTTTTT. Amino acid sequence: CASSQQTWQNNEKLFF.

The CDR3 DNA reads TGTGCCAGCAGCTCTCAGCGGACGGGCCTAGGCGGGGAGCTGTTTTTT. Translating gives CASSSQRTGLGGELFF. This chain joins TRBV5-4 and TRBJ2-2; a weak D match, TRBD2 (5 bases). The CDR3 spans 16 residues. CDR1 SGHNT and CDR2 YYREEE come from the germline V gene (reference sequence). Between the trimmed V and J ends, which lost 3 bases and 7 bases, there was a span of 19 bases.

The chain couples TRBV6-5 to TRBJ1-1; 7 nucleotides align to TRBD1. V shed 9 bases and J 5 bases; nucleotides not matched to a gene: 9. Germline V lookup: CDR1 MNHEY, CDR2 SVGAGI. The CDR3 is 13 amino acids. DNA for the CDR3: TGTGCCAGTAATAGACAGGGCTCAACTGAAGCTTTCTTT. As protein: CASNRQGSTEAFF.

This clone was found once. The chain uses TRBV11-3 and TRBJ1-1; perhaps TRBD1 as D (5 bases). V lost 1 base to trimming and J lost 5 bases, with 8 bases between them. Germline V lookup: CDR1 SGHNT, CDR2 YENEEA. The CDR3 consists of 13 residues. CDR3 sequence reads: CASSLVSGTEAFF. DNA of the CDR3: TGTGCCAGCAGCTTAGTTTCAGGGACTGAAGCTTTCTTT.

This clone was seen once. The rearrangement joins TRBV3-1 (or the pseudogene TRBV3-2) to TRBJ2-1; possible D gene TRBD2, 8 bases. The germline CDR1 and CDR2 sequences are LGHDT and YNNKEL (reference sequence). The CDR3 is 13 amino acids. V was clipped by 3 bases and J by 10 bases, with 13 bases between them. The CDR3 DNA reads TGTGCCAGCAGCCACGGGGGGGGACAGGAGCAGTTCTTC. The encoded protein is CASSHGGGQEQFF.

J is TRBJ2-1 and V is TRBV7-9, with 15 nucleotides matching TRBD2. Germline CDR1 and CDR2: SEHNR and FQNEAQ (reference sequence). Losses at the gene ends were 0 bases for V and 7 bases for J; bases not matched to a gene: 7. The CDR3 runs 18 residues. The CDR3 reads CASSLAEGLAGGRNEQFF. The CDR3 region has the DNA TGTGCCAGCAGCTTAGCCGAGGGACTAGCGGGAGGAAGGAATGAGCAGTTCTTC.

V and J are TRBV27 and TRBJ2-2; 9 nucleotides align to TRBD2. The trim removed 6 bases at V and 0 bases at J, leaving 8 bases unmatched. The CDR3 totals 17 residues. Germline V gene lookup returns CDR1 MNHEY and CDR2 SMNVEV (reference sequence). CDR3 sequence: CASRSSGAYANTGELFF. The CDR3 DNA sequence: TGTGCCAGCAGGTCTAGCGGGGCTTACGCGAACACCGGGGAGCTGTTTTTT.

V and J are TRBV11-2 and TRBJ2-4; TRBD2 agrees at 10 bases. The CDR3 spans 16 residues. J lost 7 bases, V lost 1 base, and 7 bases had no gene match. Germline V gene sequence: CDR1 SGHAT, CDR2 FQNNGV. CDR3 amino acids: CASSLGSSGRVNIQYF. In DNA form, the CDR3 reads TGTGCCAGCAGCTTAGGTTCGAGCGGGAGGGTTAACATTCAGTACTTC.

The chain is built from TRBV7-9 and TRBJ2-2; TRBD2 aligns across 7 bases. Germline loops: CDR1 SEHNR, CDR2 FQNEAQ (reference sequence). This CDR3 contains 14 residues. V was clipped by 7 bases and J by 3 bases; unmatched bases: 5. Here the CDR3 DNA reads TGTGCCAGCACCCGGGGGAGGGACACCGGGGAGCTGTTTTTT. It is translated as CASTRGRDTGELFF.

This clone was seen a single time. The junction differs from germline at one of its ends, possibly a read error. This chain connects TRBV19 to TRBJ2-7; 8 bases agree with TRBD2. The CDR3 totals 14 residues. From germline, CDR1 is LNHDA and CDR2 SQIVND (reference sequence). Here the CDR3 DNA reads TGTGCCAATAGTATAGGTAGCGGGGCCTACGAGCAGTACTTC. Translation: CANSIGSGAYEQYF.

This clone is a singleton in its sample. The rearrangement uses TRBV5-4 and TRBJ2-7; TRBD2 agrees at 12 bases. The CDR3 loop spans 17 amino acids. V lost 4 bases and J lost 0; bases outside the gene matches: 8. CDR1 and CDR2 from the germline V gene are SGHNT and YYREEE (reference sequence). In DNA, the CDR3 is TGTGCCAGCAGCGGGTACGGACTAGCGGGAAGCTCCTACGAGCAGTACTTC. It translates to CASSGYGLAGSSYEQYF.

This chain links TRBV4-1 with TRBJ2-1; D ambiguous. Germline V CDR1 and CDR2: MGHRA, YSYEKL. The CDR3 extends over 14 amino acids. V gave up 1 base and J gave up 0 bases, with 4 bases separating them. CDR3 protein: CASSQASSYNEQFF. DNA of the CDR3: TGCGCCAGCAGCCAAGCGAGCTCCTACAATGAGCAGTTCTTC.

The chain combines TRBV5-6 with TRBJ2-1; D remains ambiguous. The CDR3 is 15 residues long. CDR1 and CDR2 (germline): SGHDT, YYEEEE. V gave up 0 bases and J gave up 4 bases, with 11 bases separating them. CDR3 residues: CASSLASAPYNEQFF. The DNA of the CDR3 is TGTGCCAGCAGCTTGGCCTCAGCGCCATACAATGAGCAGTTCTTC.

V is TRBV13 and J is TRBJ2-7; D not certain. Germline CDR1 PRHDT, CDR2 FYEKMQ (reference sequence). Trimming left V 1 base short and J 2 bases short, with 9 bases between. The CDR3 is made up of 14 amino acids. CDR3 DNA: TGTGCCAGCAGCTTAGACATCCGCCCCTACGAGCAGTACTTC. This gives the protein CASSLDIRPYEQYF.

J is TRBJ2-7 and V is TRBV29-1; the match to TRBD2 covers 12 bases. The CDR3 totals 14 residues. V lost 4 bases and J lost 4; bases outside the gene matches: 5. CDR1 is SQVTM and CDR2 is ANQGSEA in the germline V gene. The CDR3 protein is CSVALAGGPYEQYF. The DNA of the CDR3 is TGCAGCGTTGCGCTAGCGGGAGGGCCTTACGAGCAGTACTTC.

The chain is built from TRBV4-1 and TRBJ2-5, with D possibly TRBD2 on 6 matching bases. Germline V gene lookup returns CDR1 MGHRA and CDR2 YSYEKL. V was cut by 4 bases and J by 5 bases, with 11 bases left in between. The CDR3 covers 13 residues. In DNA, the CDR3 is TGCGCCAGCAGCCGAGGGGCGGGGGAGACCCAGTACTTC. It codes for CASSRGAGETQYF.

V is TRBV2 and J is TRBJ2-3; 8 nucleotides line up with TRBD2. Germline V gene sequence: CDR1 SNHLY, CDR2 FYNNEI. V lost 6 bases, J lost 2 bases, and 4 bases stayed unmatched. This CDR3 spans 14 amino acids. For the CDR3, the DNA is TGTGCCAGCAGCCCGGGACTAGACACAGATACGCAGTATTTT. Translated: CASSPGLDTDTQYF. The entire variable domain, with the rest obtained from reference TRBV2 and TRBJ2-3, is as follows: EPEVTQTPSHQVTQMGQEVILRCVPISNHLYFYWYRQILGQKVEFLVSFYNNEISEKSEIFDDQFSVERPDGSNFTLKIRSTKLEDSAMYFCASSPGLDTDTQYFGPGTRLTVL.

The rearrangement links TRBV9 to TRBJ1-5; TRBD1 agrees at 7 bases. The V segment lost 3 bases and the J segment 6 bases; nucleotides outside the gene matches: 3. From germline, CDR1 is SGDLS and CDR2 YYNGEE. The CDR3 is 13 residues long. This CDR3 reads CASSATGTQPQHF. As DNA, the CDR3 is TGTGCCAGCAGCGCGACAGGGACTCAGCCCCAGCATTTT.

The chain combines TRBV2 with TRBJ1-1; D perhaps matches TRBD1 (6 bases). The ends were cut back, 6 bases at V and 0 bases at J, with 11 bases in the middle. Germline V CDR1 and CDR2: SNHLY, FYNNEI. The CDR3 totals 14 residues. CDR3 sequence reads: CASSGGPMNTEAFF. The CDR3 DNA sequence: TGTGCCAGCAGCGGGGGGCCCATGAACACTGAAGCTTTCTTT.

The chain employs TRBV6-5 and TRBJ2-7, with 7 bases aligning to TRBD1. The ends lost 5 bases at V and 2 bases at J; junction bases unmatched: 6. Germline V CDR1 and CDR2: MNHEY, SVGAGI. This CDR3 is 14 amino acids long. The CDR3 loop is CASSPGTEPYEQYF. CDR3 nucleotides: TGTGCCAGCAGTCCTGGGACAGAACCCTACGAGCAGTACTTC.

The CDR3 protein is CASSQGGSYNSPLHF. The CDR3 region has the DNA TGCGCCAGCAGCCAAGGCGGGTCCTATAATTCACCCCTCCACTTT. This chain links TRBV4-1 with TRBJ1-6; D remains unclear. Per germline, CDR1 MGHRA and CDR2 YSYEKL. The V and J ends lost 1 base and 1 base respectively, with 5 bases between them. The CDR3 has 15 amino acids.